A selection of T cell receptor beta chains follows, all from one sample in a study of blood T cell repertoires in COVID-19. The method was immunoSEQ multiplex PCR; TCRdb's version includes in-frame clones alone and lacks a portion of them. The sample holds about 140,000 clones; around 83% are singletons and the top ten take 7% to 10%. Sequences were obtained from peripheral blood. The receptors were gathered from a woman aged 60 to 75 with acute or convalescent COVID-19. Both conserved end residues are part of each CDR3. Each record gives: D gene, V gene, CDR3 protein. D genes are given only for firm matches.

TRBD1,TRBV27,CASSPLPPDRENTEAFF
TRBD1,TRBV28,CASSLGTGSGNQPQHF
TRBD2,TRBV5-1,CASSSLASGGTDTQYF
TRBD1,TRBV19,CASSIWGGQGSNQPQHF
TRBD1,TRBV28,CASSRTGGRGYTF
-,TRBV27,CASSFDRLGGSLHF
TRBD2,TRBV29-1,CSVGLDVDTQYF
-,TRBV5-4,CASSLAGRLGTTDTQYF
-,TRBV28,CASSFSHRDSGNTIYF
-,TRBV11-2,CASTEGLGRNSPLHF
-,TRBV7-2,CASSLQSGVTYNEQFF
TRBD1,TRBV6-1,CASSDRDRGLYEQYF
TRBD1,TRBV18,CASSLPAGGIYNSPLHF
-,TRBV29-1,CSVWDTSTEAFF
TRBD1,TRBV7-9,CASSLWDRGGYTF
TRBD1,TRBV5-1,CASSLQGQFSSGNTIYF
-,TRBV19,CASRETSGANVLTF
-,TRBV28,CASSLWAGTGELFF
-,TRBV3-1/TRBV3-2,CASSQRLQTYNSPLHF
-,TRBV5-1,CASSSTGLPGEETQYF
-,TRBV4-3,CASSQDQLNYEQYF
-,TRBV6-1,CASSELQGIQYF
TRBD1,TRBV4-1,CASSRDGTGTSYEQYF
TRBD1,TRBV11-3,CASSLRGQAYEKLFF
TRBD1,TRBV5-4,CASSFTGGLPYEQYF
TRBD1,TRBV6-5,CASSPGQGARQPQHF
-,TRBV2,CASSEARTAQHF
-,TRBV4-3,CASSQAGLYRTGELFF
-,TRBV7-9,CASRQTEGSYNEQFF
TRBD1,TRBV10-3,CAISYSRQGEPGNTIYF
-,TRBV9,CASSPSPADTQYF
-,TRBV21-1,CASTNLGTSGEETQYF
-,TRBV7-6,CASSDPWGGRINEQFF
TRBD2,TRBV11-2,CASSLLLAGGRYNEQFF
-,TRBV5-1,CARPPQRTTDTQYF
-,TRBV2,CASPGGPGELFF
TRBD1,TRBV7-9,CASSLVEGARSEAFF
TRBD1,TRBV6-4,CASSETGGRNTEAFF
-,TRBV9,CASSVGDNNYGYTF
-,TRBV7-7,CASSLTVQSTDTQYF
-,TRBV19,CASSMGTFNSPLHF
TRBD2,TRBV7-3,CASSISGGAINEQFF
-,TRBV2,CASMPRQGLYGYTF
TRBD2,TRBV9,CASSVTGGGAPYEQYF